These 20 T cell receptor beta chains share one sample of origin, sequenced in a study of post-analysis software for immune sequencing data. Study conclusions and caveats: Roughly five TRBV segments appeared more often in patients than in controls, and TRBV5-6, TRBV5-1 and TRBV20-1 were among these.

Unique molecular identifiers were carried by the TCR beta cDNA libraries. TCRdb reprocessed the PCR reads via MiXCR and lists one record per CDR3 protein. Of roughly 870,000 distinct CDR3 sequences in the sample, around 50% were seen once. Antigen specificity for these receptors is unknown. The sequencing sample was made of blood. The receptors derive from a girl under 18 with multiple sclerosis.

This clonotype occurred a few times. The V and J genes are TRBV20-1 and TRBJ1-2; D is perhaps TRBD1 (5 bases). The germline V gene has CDR1 DFQATT and CDR2 SNEGSKA (reference sequence). Trimming shortened V by 1 base and J by 7 bases, and 16 bases separated the two germline ends. CDR3 length equals 14 residues. The CDR3 protein is CSARGGRAVGGYTF. CDR3 sequence (DNA): TGCAGTGCTAGAGGGGGCAGGGCCGTTGGTGGCTACACCTTC.

This chain links TRBV20-1 with TRBJ2-6; D not certain. The CDR3 totals 14 residues. V lost 5 bases to trimming and J lost 0 bases, with 8 bases between them. Germline V lookup: CDR1 DFQATT, CDR2 SNEGSKA (reference sequence). The CDR3 region has the DNA TGCAGTGCTCTAGAGCACTCTGGGGCCAACGTCCTGACTTTC. Amino acids: CSALEHSGANVLTF.

The rearrangement joins TRBV12-3 or TRBV12-4 to TRBJ1-2, with D hard to call. This CDR3 spans 13 amino acids. The V end was cut by 1 base, the J end by 8 bases, with 11 bases between. CDR3 DNA: TGTGCCAGCAGTTTAGAGGGCAGTTTGGGCTACACCTTC. This gives the protein CASSLEGSLGYTF.

The chain uses TRBV6-6 and TRBJ2-3; D is possibly TRBD2 (5 bases). Per the germline V gene, CDR1 is MNHNY and CDR2 is SVGAGI (reference sequence). The ends were cut back, 11 bases at V and 0 bases at J, with 18 bases in the middle. The CDR3 spans 15 residues. CDR3 residues: CAAQRDPMSTDTQYF. The DNA for the CDR3 is TGTGCCGCACAACGGGATCCCATGAGCACAGATACGCAGTATTTT.

This clonotype has just a few counts. The chain uses TRBV20-1 and TRBJ1-4; D call uncertain. Trimming pared 1 base from V and 0 bases from J, leaving 9 bases between. Germline CDR1 DFQATT, CDR2 SNEGSKA (reference sequence). The CDR3 is 15 amino acids. CDR3 sequence (DNA): TGCAGTGCTAGAGTGGGGTCCGCAACTAATGAAAAACTGTTTTTT. It yields the protein CSARVGSATNEKLFF.

This clonotype was counted only a few times. The V gene is TRBV20-1, the J gene TRBJ2-5; 11 bases match TRBD2. The germline V gene encodes CDR1 DFQATT and CDR2 SNEGSKA (reference sequence). Losses at the gene ends were 3 bases for V and 0 bases for J; bases not matched to a gene: 6. The CDR3 has 16 amino acids. In DNA, the CDR3 is TGCAGTGCTAGCGGCCGACTAGCGGGGTACCAAGAGACCCAGTACTTC. Translation gives CSASGRLAGYQETQYF.

In its sample, this clonotype was seen a few times. This CDR3 is CASRLASTDTQYF. CDR3 DNA sequence: TGTGCCAGCAGACTAGCGAGCACAGATACGCAGTATTTT. The chain combines TRBV6-6 with TRBJ2-3; 7 positions match TRBD2. Trimming at V came to 6 bases and at J to 0 bases, leaving 0 bases not matched to a gene. This CDR3 has 13 residues. CDR1 and CDR2 (germline): MNHNY, SVGAGI (reference sequence).

The chain couples TRBV4-1 to TRBJ2-7; the match to TRBD1 covers 11 bases. V was pared by 1 base and J by 2 bases, with 7 bases of the junction left unmatched. Germline-derived CDR1 and CDR2 are MGHRA and YSYEKL. This CDR3 region has 17 residues. DNA of the CDR3: TGCGCCAGCAGCCAAGTGAGGACAGGGGGCAGAGCCTACGAGCAGTACTTC. Translated: CASSQVRTGGRAYEQYF.

The V gene is TRBV7-2, the J gene TRBJ2-6, with unresolved D. This CDR3 contains 17 residues. Germline CDR1 SGHTA, CDR2 FQGNSA. V dropped 1 base and J dropped 4 bases, with 14 bases sitting between them. In nucleotides, the CDR3 is TGTGCCAGCAGCTTAGTTGCCCTTCACTCGGGGGCCAACGTCCTGACTTTC. Protein product: CASSLVALHSGANVLTF. Full variable domain (missing parts from reference TRBV7-2 and TRBJ2-6): GAGVSQSPSNKVTEKGKDVELRCDPISGHTALYWYRQSLGQGLEFLIYFQGNSAPDKSGLPSDRFSAERTGGSVSTLTIQRTQQEDSAVYLCASSLVALHSGANVLTFGAGSRLTVL.

The V call is TRBV3-1, the J call TRBJ2-7; D uncertain. The CDR3 sequence is 14 residues long. V lost 1 base and J 2 bases, leaving 9 bases between the germline ends. Germline CDR1 LGHDT, CDR2 YNNKEL (reference sequence). The CDR3 nucleotides are TGTGCCAGCAGCCAAGGGGTTCCGACCTACGAGCAGTACTTC. It encodes CASSQGVPTYEQYF.

This rearrangement joins TRBV28 to TRBJ1-2; maybe TRBD1 (5 bases). The V gene lost 7 bases and the J gene lost 2 bases, with 17 bases spanning the gap. There are 15 residues in the CDR3. CDR1 and CDR2 from the germline V gene are MDHEN and SYDVKM. CDR3 in amino acids: CASIPPGRVNYGYTF. CDR3 DNA: TGTGCCAGCATCCCACCGGGACGGGTGAACTATGGCTACACCTTC.

In DNA form, the CDR3 reads TGTGCCAGCAGCTTGCGGAACGCCTACGAGCAGTACTTC. This codes for CASSLRNAYEQYF. This chain joins TRBV5-6 and TRBJ2-7, with D hard to call. Germline CDR1 and CDR2: SGHDT and YYEEEE. The CDR3 is 13 amino acids. V lost 1 base and J lost 2, with 7 bases in between.

J is TRBJ2-5 and V is TRBV10-3; D not certain. V lost 4 bases and J lost 7, with 10 bases in between. Germline values: CDR1 ENHRY, CDR2 SYGVKD. This CDR3 is 12 amino acids long. The CDR3 DNA sequence: TGTGCCATCAGTGCCCCCTCCGCGACCCAGTACTTC. Its translation is CAISAPSATQYF.

The sample holds one count of this clonotype. The chain links TRBV12-3 or TRBV12-4 to TRBJ2-7; TRBD2 matches 12 bases. The junction had 11 bases not matched to a gene; V was cut back by 2 bases and J by 6 bases. The CDR3 is made up of 17 amino acids. In DNA form, the CDR3 reads TGTGCCAGCAGTTTACGCCGAAGACTAGCGGGAGCCACCGAGCAGTACTTC. Protein: CASSLRRRLAGATEQYF.

This sequence joins TRBV20-1 and TRBJ2-7, with D possibly being TRBD1 or TRBD2 (5 bases each). Germline CDR1 reads DFQATT; CDR2 reads SNEGSKA (reference sequence). The CDR3 extends over 13 amino acids. V was clipped by 5 bases and J by 0 bases, with 11 bases between them. The CDR3 reads CSACRDDSYEQYF. In nucleotides, the CDR3 is TGCAGTGCTTGTCGGGACGACTCCTACGAGCAGTACTTC.

The chain employs TRBV24-1 and TRBJ2-5; 8 bases fit TRBD1. Trimming at V came to 2 bases and at J to 5 bases, leaving 6 bases not matched to a gene. CDR1 and CDR2 from the germline V gene are KGHDR and SFDVKD. CDR3 length equals 15 residues. The CDR3 sequence: CATSDSGGRRETQYF. The DNA of the CDR3 is TGTGCCACCAGTGATTCAGGGGGCCGACGGGAGACCCAGTACTTC.

V gene TRBV12-5 combines with J gene TRBJ1-2, with D possibly matching TRBD1 (5 bases). The CDR3 length is 15 residues. Germline-derived CDR1 and CDR2 are LGHNT and FRNRAP. Deletions cut 1 base from V and 8 bases from J, with 17 bases between. CDR3 sequence: CASGLGGTGDWGYTF. The CDR3, as DNA: TGTGCTAGTGGTTTGGGAGGGACCGGCGATTGGGGCTACACCTTC.

The V call is TRBV20-1, the J call TRBJ2-3; D tentatively reads TRBD1 or TRBD2 (5 bases each). V lost 5 bases and J lost 8, with 17 bases in between. The CDR3 sequence is 13 residues long. Looked up from germline, CDR1 is DFQATT and CDR2 is SNEGSKA (reference sequence). CDR3 sequence: CSAPGTFKGTQYF. DNA of the CDR3: TGCAGTGCTCCTGGGACCTTCAAGGGTACGCAGTATTTT.

The V gene is TRBV3-1, the J gene TRBJ1-6; 8 bases fit TRBD1. With 2 bases clipped from V and 4 bases from J, the junction kept 4 bases outside the gene matches. The V gene's germline CDR1 is LGHDT and CDR2 YNNKEL (reference sequence). The CDR3 is 16 residues long. In DNA form, the CDR3 reads TGTGCCAGCAGCCAACGCGGGACAGGTTATAATTCACCCCTCCACTTT. Its protein product is CASSQRGTGYNSPLHF.

A note on this clonotype: At one end the junction does not follow the germline gene, possibly because of a read error. The genes are TRBV20-1 and TRBJ2-7, with TRBD2 matching over 11 bases. The CDR3 extends over 17 amino acids. Germline CDR1 is DFQATT and CDR2 is SNEGSKA (reference sequence). The CDR3 here is CSATPGLAAKSSHEQYF. Here the CDR3 DNA reads TGCAGTGCTACTCCGGGACTAGCGGCGAAAAGCTCCCACGAGCAGTACTTC.